This T cell receptor (beta chain) was identified during a study of regulatory T cells in long-lasting Graves disease. Deletions cut 3 bases from V and 6 bases from J, with 17 bases between. CDR3 size: 15 residues. Germline CDR1 SQVTM, CDR2 ANQGSEA. To make TCR beta libraries, researchers used iRepertoire HTBI primers and Arm-PCR of CDR3 regions. Via MiXCR, TCRdb re-called the multiplex PCR reads, giving one row per CDR3 protein. The sample includes roughly 300,000 distinct CDR3 sequences, 20% to 25% of them seen just once. This clonotype has a handful of counts. Its antigen is unknown. Study observations and caveats: Sampling was limited to peripheral blood rather than thyroid tissue. Persistent cases favored TRBV28, TRBJ1-2 and TRBJ2-5.

The time point: persistent/refractory GD, antithyroid drugs over 5 years with positive TRAb. RNA isolated from PBMCs was used to make the TCR library. V usage is TRBV29-1 and J usage is TRBJ2-2, with D perhaps matching TRBD1 (5 bases). The input for sequencing was peripheral blood mononuclear cells (PBMCs), taken when the disease was refractory, from a patient treated with antithyroid drugs. This receptor was identified in a female donor with Graves disease. Written as DNA, the CDR3 is TGCAGCGTTGAGGAAGGGGTGGTTAACCCCGGGGAGCTGTTTTTT. It is translated as CSVEEGVVNPGELFF.